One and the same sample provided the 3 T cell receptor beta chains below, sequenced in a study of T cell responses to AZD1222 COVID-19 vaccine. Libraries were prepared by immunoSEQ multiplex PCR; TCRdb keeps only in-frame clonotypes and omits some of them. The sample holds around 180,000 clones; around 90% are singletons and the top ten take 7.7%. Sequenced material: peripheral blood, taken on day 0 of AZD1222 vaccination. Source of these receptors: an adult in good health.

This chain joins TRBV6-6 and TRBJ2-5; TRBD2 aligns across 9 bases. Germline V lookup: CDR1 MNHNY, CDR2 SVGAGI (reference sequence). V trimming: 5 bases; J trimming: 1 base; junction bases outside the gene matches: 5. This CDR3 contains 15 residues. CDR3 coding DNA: TGTGCCAGCAGTCCAGCGGGGGGCCTCCAAGAGACCCAGTACTTC. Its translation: CASSPAGGLQETQYF.

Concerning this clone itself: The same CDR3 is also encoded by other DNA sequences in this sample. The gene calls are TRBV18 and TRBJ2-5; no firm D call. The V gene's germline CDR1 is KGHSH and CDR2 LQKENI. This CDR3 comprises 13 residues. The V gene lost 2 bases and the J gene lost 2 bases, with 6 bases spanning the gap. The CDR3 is CASSPGRQETQYF. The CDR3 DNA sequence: TGTGCCAGCTCACCAGGCAGACAAGAGACCCAGTACTTC.

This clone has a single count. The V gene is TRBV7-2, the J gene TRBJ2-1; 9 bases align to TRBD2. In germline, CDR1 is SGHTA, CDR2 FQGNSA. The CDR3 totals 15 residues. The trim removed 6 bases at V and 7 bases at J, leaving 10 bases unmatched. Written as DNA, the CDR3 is TGTGCCAGCAGTCAAGCGGGGGGCCCGGCGAATGAGCAGTTCTTC. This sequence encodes CASSQAGGPANEQFF.